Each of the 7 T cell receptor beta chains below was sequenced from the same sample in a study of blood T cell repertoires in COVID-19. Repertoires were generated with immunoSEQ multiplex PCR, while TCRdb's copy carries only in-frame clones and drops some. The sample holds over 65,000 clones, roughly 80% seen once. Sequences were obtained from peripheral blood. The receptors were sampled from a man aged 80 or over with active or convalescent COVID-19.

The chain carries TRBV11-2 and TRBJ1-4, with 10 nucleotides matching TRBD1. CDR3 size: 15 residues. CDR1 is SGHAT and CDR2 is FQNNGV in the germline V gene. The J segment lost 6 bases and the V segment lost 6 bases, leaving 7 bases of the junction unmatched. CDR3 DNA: TGTGCCAGCAGTGGACAGGGGGGTTTCGATGAAAAACTGTTTTTT. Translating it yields CASSGQGGFDEKLFF.

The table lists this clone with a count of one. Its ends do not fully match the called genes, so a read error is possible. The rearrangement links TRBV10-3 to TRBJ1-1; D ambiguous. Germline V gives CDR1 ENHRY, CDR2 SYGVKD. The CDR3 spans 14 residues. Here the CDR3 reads CAIRESQANTEAFF. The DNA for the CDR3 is TGTGCCATCAGGGAGTCGCAGGCGAACACTGAAGCTTTCTTT.

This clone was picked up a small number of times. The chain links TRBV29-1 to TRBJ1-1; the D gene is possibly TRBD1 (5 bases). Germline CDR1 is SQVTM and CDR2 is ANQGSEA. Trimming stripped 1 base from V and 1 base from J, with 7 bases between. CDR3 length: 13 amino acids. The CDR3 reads CSVEGRGNTEAFF. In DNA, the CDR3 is TGCAGCGTTGAAGGGAGGGGGAACACTGAAGCTTTCTTT. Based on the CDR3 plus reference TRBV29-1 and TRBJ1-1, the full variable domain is SAVISQKPSRDICQRGTSLTIQCQVDSQVTMMFWYRQQPGQSLTLIATANQGSEATYESGFVIDKFPISRPNLTFSTLTVSNMSPEDSSIYLCSVEGRGNTEAFFGQGTRLTVV.

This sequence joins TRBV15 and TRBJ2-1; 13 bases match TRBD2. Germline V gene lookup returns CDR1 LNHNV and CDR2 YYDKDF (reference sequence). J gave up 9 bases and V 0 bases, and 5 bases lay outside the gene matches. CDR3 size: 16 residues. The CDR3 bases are TGTGCCACCAGCAGAGATGAAGGACTAGCGGGAGCTGAGCAGTTCTTC. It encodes CATSRDEGLAGAEQFF.

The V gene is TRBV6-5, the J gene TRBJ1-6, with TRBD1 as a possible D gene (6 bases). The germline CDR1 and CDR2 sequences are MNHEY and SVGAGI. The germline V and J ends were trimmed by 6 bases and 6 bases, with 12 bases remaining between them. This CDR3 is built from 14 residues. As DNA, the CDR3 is TGTGCCAGCAGAACAGGACAGAGTAATTCACCCCTCCACTTT. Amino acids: CASRTGQSNSPLHF.

This CDR3 reads CASSLNSGETQYF. The CDR3 region has the DNA TGTGCCAGCAGCTTAAATTCAGGGGAGACCCAGTACTTC. This chain joins TRBV7-7 and TRBJ2-5, with D possibly matching TRBD1 (5 bases). The CDR3 totals 13 residues. Germline CDR1 reads SSHAT; CDR2 reads FNYEAQ (reference sequence). V dropped 2 bases and J dropped 5 bases, with 9 bases sitting between them.

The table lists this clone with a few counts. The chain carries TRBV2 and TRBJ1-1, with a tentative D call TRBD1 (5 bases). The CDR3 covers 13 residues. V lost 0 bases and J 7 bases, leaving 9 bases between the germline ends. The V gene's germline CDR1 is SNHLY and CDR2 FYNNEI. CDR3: CASSEARGNEAFF. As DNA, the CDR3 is TGTGCCAGCAGTGAAGCAAGGGGAAATGAAGCTTTCTTT.